Given below is one TCR beta chain in context. Its antigen is not identified. From germline, CDR1 is SGHAT and CDR2 FQNNGV. This CDR3 region has 15 residues. Deletions cut 1 base from V and 7 bases from J, with 14 bases between. The sample is drawn from a study of shared clonotypes between healthy human individuals. The assay was immunoSEQ multiplex PCR, and TCRdb's table has in-frame clones only and misses some. The top ten hold about 1.5% of the sample, which has over a million clones, approximately 72% seen once. Study-level results: Only blood samples were collected, and tissue repertoires likely differ. Estimated richness was generally greater in naive than memory subsets.

Study donors comprised healthy, HIV-negative adults devoid of recent acute infection or vaccination. The TCR originated in a man younger than 35 in good health. The chain recombines TRBV11-2 with TRBJ2-1; either TRBD1 or TRBD2 may supply D (5 bases each). The sequenced sample was memory CD4+ T cells sorted from blood. The sample's subset: CD45RA-negative fraction. The CDR3 protein is CASSLGGALVNEQFF. CDR3 nucleotide sequence: TGTGCCAGCAGCTTAGGAGGGGCCTTGGTAAATGAGCAGTTCTTC. Looking up the rest from reference TRBV11-2 and TRBJ2-1 gives the full variable domain: EAGVAQSPRYKIIEKRQSVAFWCNPISGHATLYWYQQILGQGPKLLIQFQNNGVVDDSQLPKDRFSAERLKGVDSTLKIQPAKLEDSAVYLCASSLGGALVNEQFFGPGTRLTVL.